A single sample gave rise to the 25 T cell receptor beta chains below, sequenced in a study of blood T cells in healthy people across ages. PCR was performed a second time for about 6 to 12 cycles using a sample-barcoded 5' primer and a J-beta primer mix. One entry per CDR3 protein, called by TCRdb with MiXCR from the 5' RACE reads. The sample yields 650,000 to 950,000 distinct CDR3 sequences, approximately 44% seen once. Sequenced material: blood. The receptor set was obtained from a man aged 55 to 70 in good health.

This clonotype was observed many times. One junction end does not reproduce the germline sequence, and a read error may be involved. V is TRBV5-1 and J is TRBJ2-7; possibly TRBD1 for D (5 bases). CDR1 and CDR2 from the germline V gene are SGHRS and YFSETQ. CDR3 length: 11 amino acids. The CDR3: CASRQTYEQYF. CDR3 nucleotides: TGTGCCAGCAGACAGACCTACGAGCAGTACTTC. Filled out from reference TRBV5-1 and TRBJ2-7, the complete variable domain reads KAGVTQTPRYLIKTRGQQVTLSCSPISGHRSVSWYQQTPGQGLQFLFEYFSETQRNKGNFPGRFSGRQFSNSRSEMNVSTLELGDSALYLCASRQTYEQYFGPGTRLTVT.

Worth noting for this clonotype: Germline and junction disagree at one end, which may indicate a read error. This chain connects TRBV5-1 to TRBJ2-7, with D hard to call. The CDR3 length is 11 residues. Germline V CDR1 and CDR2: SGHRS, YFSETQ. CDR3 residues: CAGSSYGEQYF. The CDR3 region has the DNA TGCGCCGGCAGCTCCTACGGCGAGCAGTACTTC.

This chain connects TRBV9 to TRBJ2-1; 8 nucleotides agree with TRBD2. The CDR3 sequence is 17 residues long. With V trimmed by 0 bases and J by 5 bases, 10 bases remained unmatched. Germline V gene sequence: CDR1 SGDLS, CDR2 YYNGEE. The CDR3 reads CASSVDPGLASHNEQFF. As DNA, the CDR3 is TGTGCCAGCAGCGTAGATCCCGGACTAGCTTCACACAATGAGCAGTTCTTC.

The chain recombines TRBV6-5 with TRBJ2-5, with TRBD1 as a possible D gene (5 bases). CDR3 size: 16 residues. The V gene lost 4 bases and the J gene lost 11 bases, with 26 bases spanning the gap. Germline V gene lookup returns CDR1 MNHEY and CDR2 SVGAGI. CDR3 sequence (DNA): TGTGCCAGCAGTTCCCTGCAGGGCCCAGCTCAAGGTGAGCAGTACTTC. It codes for CASSSLQGPAQGEQYF.

CDR3 in amino acids: CSARKQQGNTEAFF. The CDR3 region has the DNA TGCAGTGCTAGGAAACAACAGGGGAACACTGAAGCTTTCTTT. V usage is TRBV20-1 and J usage is TRBJ1-1; possible D gene TRBD1, 6 bases. Germline V CDR1 and CDR2: DFQATT, SNEGSKA (reference sequence). V was shortened by 3 bases and J by 1 base, with 12 bases between the two germline ends. CDR3 length equals 14 residues.

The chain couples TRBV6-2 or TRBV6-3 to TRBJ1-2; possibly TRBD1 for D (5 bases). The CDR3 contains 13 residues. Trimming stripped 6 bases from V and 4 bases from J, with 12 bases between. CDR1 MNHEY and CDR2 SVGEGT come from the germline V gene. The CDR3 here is CASSNRGGYGYTF. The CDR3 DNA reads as TGTGCCAGCAGCAATCGGGGGGGCTATGGCTACACCTTC.

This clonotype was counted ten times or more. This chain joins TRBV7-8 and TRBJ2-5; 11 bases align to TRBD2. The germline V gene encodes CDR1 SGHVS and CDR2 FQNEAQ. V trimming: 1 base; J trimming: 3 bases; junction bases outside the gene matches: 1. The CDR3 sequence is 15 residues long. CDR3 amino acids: CASSLGGLAEETQYF. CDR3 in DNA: TGTGCCAGCAGCTTAGGGGGACTAGCGGAAGAGACCCAGTACTTC.

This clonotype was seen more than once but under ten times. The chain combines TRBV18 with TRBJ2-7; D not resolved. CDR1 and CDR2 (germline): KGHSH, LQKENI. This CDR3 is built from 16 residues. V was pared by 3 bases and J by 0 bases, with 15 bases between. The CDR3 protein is CASSPGLGQSSYEQYF. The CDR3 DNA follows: TGTGCCAGCTCACCGGGTCTAGGTCAGAGCTCCTACGAGCAGTACTTC. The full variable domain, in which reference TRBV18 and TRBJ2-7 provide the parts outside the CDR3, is NAGVMQNPRHLVRRRGQEARLRCSPMKGHSHVYWYRQLPEEGLKFMVYLQKENIIDESGMPKERFSAEFPKEGPSILRIQQVVRGDSAAYFCASSPGLGQSSYEQYFGPGTRLTVT.

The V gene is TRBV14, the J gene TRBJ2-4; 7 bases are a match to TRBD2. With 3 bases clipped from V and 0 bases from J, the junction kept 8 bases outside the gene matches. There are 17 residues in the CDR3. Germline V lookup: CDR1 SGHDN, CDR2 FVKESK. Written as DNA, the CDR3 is TGTGCCAGCAGCCAGCCTGGGGCGGGGGTAGCCAAAAACATTCAGTACTTC. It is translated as CASSQPGAGVAKNIQYF.

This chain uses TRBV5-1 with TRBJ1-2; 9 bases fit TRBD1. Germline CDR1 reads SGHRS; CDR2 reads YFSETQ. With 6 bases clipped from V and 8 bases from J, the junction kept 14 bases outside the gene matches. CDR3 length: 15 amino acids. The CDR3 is CASTWDRDRTHGYTF. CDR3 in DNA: TGCGCCAGCACCTGGGACAGGGACCGAACCCACGGCTACACCTTC.

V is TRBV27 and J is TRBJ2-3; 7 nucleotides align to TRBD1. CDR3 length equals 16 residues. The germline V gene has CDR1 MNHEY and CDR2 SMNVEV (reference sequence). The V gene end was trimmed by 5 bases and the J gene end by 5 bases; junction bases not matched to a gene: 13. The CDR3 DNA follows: TGTGCCAGCAGTCATCTCAGGGGGATCGTTAAAGATACGCAGTATTTT. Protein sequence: CASSHLRGIVKDTQYF.

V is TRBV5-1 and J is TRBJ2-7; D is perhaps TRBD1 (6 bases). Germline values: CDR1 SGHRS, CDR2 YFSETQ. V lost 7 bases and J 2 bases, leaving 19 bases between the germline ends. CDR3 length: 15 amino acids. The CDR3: CASSKRQAPAYEQYF. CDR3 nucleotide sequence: TGCGCCAGCTCGAAGCGACAGGCCCCCGCCTACGAGCAGTACTTC.

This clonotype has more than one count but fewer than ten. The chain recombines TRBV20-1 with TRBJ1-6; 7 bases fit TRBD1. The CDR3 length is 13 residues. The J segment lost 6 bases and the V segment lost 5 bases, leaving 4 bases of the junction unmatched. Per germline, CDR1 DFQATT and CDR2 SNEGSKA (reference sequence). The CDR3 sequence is CSAQGQPNSPLHF. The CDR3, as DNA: TGCAGTGCTCAGGGACAGCCTAATTCACCCCTCCACTTT.

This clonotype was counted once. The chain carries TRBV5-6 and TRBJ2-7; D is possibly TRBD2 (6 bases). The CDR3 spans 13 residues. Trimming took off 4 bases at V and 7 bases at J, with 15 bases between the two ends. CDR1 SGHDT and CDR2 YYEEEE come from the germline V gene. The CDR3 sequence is CASSEGGSNEQYF. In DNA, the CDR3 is TGTGCCAGCAGCGAAGGAGGGAGCAATGAGCAGTACTTC. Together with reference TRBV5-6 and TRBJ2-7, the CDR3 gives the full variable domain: DAGVTQSPTHLIKTRGQQVTLRCSPKSGHDTVSWYQQALGQGPQFIFQYYEEEERQRGNFPDRFSGHQFPNYSSELNVNALLLGDSALYLCASSEGGSNEQYFGPGTRLTVT.

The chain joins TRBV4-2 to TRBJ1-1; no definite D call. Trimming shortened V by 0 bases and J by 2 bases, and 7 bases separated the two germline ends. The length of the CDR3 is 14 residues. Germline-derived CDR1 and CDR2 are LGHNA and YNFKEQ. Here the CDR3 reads CASSQEGSNTEAFF. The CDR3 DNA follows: TGTGCCAGCAGCCAAGAGGGCAGCAACACTGAAGCTTTCTTT.

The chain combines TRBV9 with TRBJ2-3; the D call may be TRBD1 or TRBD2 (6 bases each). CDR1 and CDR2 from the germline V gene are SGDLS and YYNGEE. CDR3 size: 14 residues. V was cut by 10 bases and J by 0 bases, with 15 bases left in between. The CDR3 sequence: CAGKGGFSTDTQYF. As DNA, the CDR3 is TGTGCCGGCAAGGGGGGCTTTAGCACAGATACGCAGTATTTT.

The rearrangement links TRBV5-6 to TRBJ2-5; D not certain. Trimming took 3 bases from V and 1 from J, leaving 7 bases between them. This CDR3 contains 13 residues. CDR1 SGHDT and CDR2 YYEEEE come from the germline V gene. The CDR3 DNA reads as TGTGCCAGCAGCTGGTCAGCCCAAGAGACCCAGTACTTC. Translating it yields CASSWSAQETQYF.

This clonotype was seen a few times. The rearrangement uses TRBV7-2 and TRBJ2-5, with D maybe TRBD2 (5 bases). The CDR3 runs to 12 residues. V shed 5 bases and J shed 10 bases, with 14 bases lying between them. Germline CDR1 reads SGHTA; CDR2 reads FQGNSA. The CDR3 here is CASSPGNRDQYF. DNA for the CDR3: TGTGCCAGCAGCCCCGGGAACCGAGACCAGTACTTC. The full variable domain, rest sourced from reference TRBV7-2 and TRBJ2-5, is GAGVSQSPSNKVTEKGKDVELRCDPISGHTALYWYRQSLGQGLEFLIYFQGNSAPDKSGLPSDRFSAERTGGSVSTLTIQRTQQEDSAVYLCASSPGNRDQYFGPGTRLLVL.

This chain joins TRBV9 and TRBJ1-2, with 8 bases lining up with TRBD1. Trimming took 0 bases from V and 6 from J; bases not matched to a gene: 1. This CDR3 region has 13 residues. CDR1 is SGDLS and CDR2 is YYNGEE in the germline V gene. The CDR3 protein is CASSVGGQDGYTF. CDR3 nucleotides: TGTGCCAGCAGCGTAGGGGGACAGGATGGCTACACCTTC.

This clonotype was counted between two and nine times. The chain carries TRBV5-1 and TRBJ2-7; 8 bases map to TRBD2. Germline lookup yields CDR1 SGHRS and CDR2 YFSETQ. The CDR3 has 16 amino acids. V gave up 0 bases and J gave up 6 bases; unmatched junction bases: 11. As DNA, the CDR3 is TGCGCCAGCAGCTTGGATCCAGCGGGGGCTTTTGCCGAGCAGTACTTC. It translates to CASSLDPAGAFAEQYF.

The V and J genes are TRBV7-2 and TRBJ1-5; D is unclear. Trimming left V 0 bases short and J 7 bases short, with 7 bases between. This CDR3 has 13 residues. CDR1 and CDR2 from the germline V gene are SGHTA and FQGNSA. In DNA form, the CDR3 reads TGTGCCAGCAGCTTAGCGTTAGAACAGCCCCAGCATTTT. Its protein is CASSLALEQPQHF.

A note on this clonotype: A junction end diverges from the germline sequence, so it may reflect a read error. The CDR3 DNA reads as TGTGCCGGCAGCTTACTAGCGGGAATATACGAGCAGTACTTC. The encoded protein is CAGSLLAGIYEQYF. This chain uses TRBV7-3 with TRBJ2-7; 10 nucleotides agree with TRBD2. Germline values: CDR1 SGHTA, CDR2 FQGTGA. This CDR3 comprises 14 residues.

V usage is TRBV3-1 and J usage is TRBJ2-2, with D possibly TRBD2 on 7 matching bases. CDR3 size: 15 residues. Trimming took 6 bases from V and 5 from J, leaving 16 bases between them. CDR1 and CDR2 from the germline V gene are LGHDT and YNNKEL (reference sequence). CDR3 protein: CASSLGGARTGELFF. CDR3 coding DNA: TGTGCCAGCAGTCTAGGGGGGGCCCGGACCGGGGAGCTGTTTTTT. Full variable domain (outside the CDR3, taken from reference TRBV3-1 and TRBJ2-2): DTAVSQTPKYLVTQMGNDKSIKCEQNLGHDTMYWYKQDSKKFLKIMFSYNNKELIINETVPNRFSPKSPDKAHLNLHINSLELGDSAVYFCASSLGGARTGELFFGEGSRLTVL.

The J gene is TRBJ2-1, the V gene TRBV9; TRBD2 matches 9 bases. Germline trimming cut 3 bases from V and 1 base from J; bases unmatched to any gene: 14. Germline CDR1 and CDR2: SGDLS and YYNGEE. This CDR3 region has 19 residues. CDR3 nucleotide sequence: TGTGCCAGCAGCGAGGCCCCCCTAGCGGGGCCAGAGTCCTACAATGAGCAGTTCTTC. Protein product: CASSEAPLAGPESYNEQFF. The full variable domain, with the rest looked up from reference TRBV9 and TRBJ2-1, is DSGVTQTPKHLITATGQRVTLRCSPRSGDLSVYWYQQSLDQGLQFLIQYYNGEERAKGNILERFSAQQFPDLHSELNLSSLELGDSALYFCASSEAPLAGPESYNEQFFGPGTRLTVL.

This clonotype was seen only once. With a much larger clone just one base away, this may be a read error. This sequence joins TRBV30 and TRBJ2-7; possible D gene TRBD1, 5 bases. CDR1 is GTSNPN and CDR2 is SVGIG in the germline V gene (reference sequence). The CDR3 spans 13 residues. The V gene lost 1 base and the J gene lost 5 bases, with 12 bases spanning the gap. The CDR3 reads CAWSAGMINEQYF. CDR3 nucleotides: TGTGCCTGGAGTGCAGGGATGATCAACGAGCAGTACTTC.